This T cell receptor (beta chain) comes out of a study of blood T cell repertoires in COVID-19. Germline loops: CDR1 LGHDT, CDR2 YNNKEL (reference sequence). V was clipped by 1 base and J by 8 bases, with 16 bases between them. The CDR3 runs 15 residues. The data were produced by immunoSEQ multiplex PCR, yet TCRdb's version contains in-frame clones alone and is incomplete. Of 97,000 or so clones listed, approximately 80% were seen once; the top ten hold less than 11%. Sequences were obtained from peripheral blood. The clonotype was recovered from a man between 65 and 85 years old with acute or convalescent COVID-19. This chain links TRBV3-1 (or the pseudogene TRBV3-2) with TRBJ2-3, with D tentatively TRBD1 (5 bases). In DNA form, the CDR3 reads TGTGCCAGCAGCCAAGGACCACAGGAGCCGATTACGCAGTATTTT. This sequence encodes CASSQGPQEPITQYF.